The sequence of this T cell receptor beta chain was determined in a study of vaccination and CD4 T cells after COVID-19. Study-level information: Nasal swab PCR identified SARS-CoV-2 in the convalescent patients, of whom roughly 9 were mild and one severe. The study, taken as a whole, reports: Post-infection sampling omitted early timepoints and covered relatively few convalescent patients.

About this clonotype itself: The antigen is unknown.

Treatment indicated: approximately nine-day PBMC culture with coronavirus spike peptide pools or control peptides (ViraFEST assay). IL-2 (approximately 10 IU/ml) and peptide pools (approximately 9.8 ug/ml) were added to cultures of around 2.1 million PBMCs per well. Scientists separated out CD4+ T cells through negative selection following 10 days in culture. Deletions cut 5 bases from V and 7 bases from J, with 15 bases between. This CDR3 region has 15 residues. Germline-derived CDR1 and CDR2 are LNHDA and SQIVND (reference sequence). With the Oncomine TCR Beta short-read assay, DNA from cultured CD4+ T cells was sequenced. One entry per CDR3 protein results from TCRdb running MiXCR on the PCR reads. The sample records over 10,000 distinct CDR3 sequences, 35% to 55% being singletons.

The clonotype was recovered from a human donor with COVID-19. The rearrangement joins TRBV19 to TRBJ1-6, with a possible D match to TRBD1 (6 bases). What was sequenced was cultured CD4+ T cells from blood. The CDR3 sequence is CASSRTAGLNSPLHF. The DNA for the CDR3 is TGTGCCAGTAGTCGGACAGCTGGATTGAATTCACCCCTCCACTTT.